The T cell receptor beta chain described here comes from a study of early T cells in non-severe SARS-CoV-2 infection. Study-level information: Sequenced bulk RNA came from whole blood that was unsorted, and chains were unpaired.

The study's findings and limits: Anti-spike CD8 responses were favored by VDJdb matching, which missed private and CD4 specificities.

CDR1 and CDR2 from the germline V gene are MNHEY and SVGAGI. The CDR3 totals 16 residues. V gave up 0 bases and J gave up 7 bases, with 15 bases separating them. The sample holds a few counts of this clonotype. Antigen unknown. cDNA molecules, individually, were tagged with unique molecular identifiers. From the 5' RACE reads, TCRdb called clonotypes with MiXCR, one entry per CDR3 protein. The repertoire has tens of thousands of distinct CDR3 sequences, around 15% of them found once; the top ten carry 11%. The chain is built from TRBV6-5 and TRBJ1-4; D is uncertain. Source material: whole blood. The receptor's source is an adult who was a healthcare worker with PCR-confirmed SARS-CoV-2 infection or an uninfected control (not recorded which). The CDR3 DNA reads as TGTGCCAGCAGTTACTCTGTCGGCAGTGTTATTGAAAAACTGTTTTTT. Its translation: CASSYSVGSVIEKLFF.